This entry is about one T cell receptor beta chain. TCRdb's table, derived via immunoSEQ multiplex PCR, lists solely in-frame clones and lacks some. This table holds nearly 90,000 clones, about 83% found once. These data come from a study of OX40 agonist ivuxolimab in advanced cancers. Across the study: Recorded diagnoses for dose-escalation patients were hepatocellular carcinoma, melanoma, renal cell or head and neck cancer. At 65% to 90% male, the cohort had a mean age of about 60 years, ranging from roughly 23 to 80. Anti-PD-1, anti-PD-L1 or anti-CTLA-4 therapy given earlier was allowed, and approximately 43% had some.

Per germline, CDR1 LGHNA and CDR2 YSLEER. The CDR3 totals 15 residues. Trimming took 1 base from V and 3 from J, leaving 13 bases between them. People who had autoimmune disease history or systemic immunosuppression were excluded. The TCR was taken from an adult with an advanced solid tumor such as melanoma, head and neck, liver or kidney cancer. The input for sequencing was CD4+ or CD8+ T cells sorted from blood, taken in a trial of the OX40 agonist ivuxolimab. The V gene is TRBV4-3, the J gene TRBJ2-7, with no clear D. The CDR3 loop is CASSQALDRDYEQYF. The CDR3 DNA sequence: TGCGCCAGCAGCCAAGCGCTGGACCGAGACTACGAGCAGTACTTC.